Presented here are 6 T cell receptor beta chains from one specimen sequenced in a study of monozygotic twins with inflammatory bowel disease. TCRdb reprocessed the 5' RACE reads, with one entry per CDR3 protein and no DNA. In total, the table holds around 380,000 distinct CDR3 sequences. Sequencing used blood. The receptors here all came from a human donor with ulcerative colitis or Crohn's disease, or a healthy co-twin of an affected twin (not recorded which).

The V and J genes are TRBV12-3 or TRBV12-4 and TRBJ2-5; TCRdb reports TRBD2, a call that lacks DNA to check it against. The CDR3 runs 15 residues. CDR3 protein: CASSTGTSGGETQYF.

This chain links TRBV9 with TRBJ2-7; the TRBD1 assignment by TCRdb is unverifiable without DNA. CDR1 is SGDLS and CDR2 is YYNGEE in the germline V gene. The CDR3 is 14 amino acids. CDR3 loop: CASSTGSGSYEQYF.

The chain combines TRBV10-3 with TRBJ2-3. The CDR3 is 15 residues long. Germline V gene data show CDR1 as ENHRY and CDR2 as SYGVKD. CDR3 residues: CAISQSGRNTDTQYF.

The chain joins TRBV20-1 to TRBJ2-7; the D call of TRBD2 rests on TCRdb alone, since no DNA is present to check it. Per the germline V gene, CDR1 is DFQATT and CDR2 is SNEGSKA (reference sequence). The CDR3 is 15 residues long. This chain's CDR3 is CSAWTSGGQNYEQYF.

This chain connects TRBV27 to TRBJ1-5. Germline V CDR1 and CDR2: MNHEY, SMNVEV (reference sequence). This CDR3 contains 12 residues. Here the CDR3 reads CASKAGNQPQHF.

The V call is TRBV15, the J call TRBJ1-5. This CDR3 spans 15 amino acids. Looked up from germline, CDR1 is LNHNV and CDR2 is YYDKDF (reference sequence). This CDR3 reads CATSRDRRPNQPQHF.